Below, 2 T cell receptor beta chains from the same sample are listed, as sequenced in a study of blood T cell repertoires in COVID-19. Sequencing used immunoSEQ multiplex PCR; TCRdb keeps in-frame clones, though not all of them. The profile shows some 51,000 clones, approximately 92% of them singletons. Specimen: peripheral blood. These receptors were obtained from a human donor with active COVID-19. The donor label of this sample is uncertain.

The CDR3 sequence is CASSSNRDRVRYSPLHF. In DNA form, the CDR3 reads TGTGCCAGCAGTTCCAATCGGGACAGGGTTCGGTATTCACCCCTCCACTTT. This chain uses TRBV27 with TRBJ1-6; 9 positions agree with TRBD1. The CDR3 sequence is 17 residues long. Germline lookup yields CDR1 MNHEY and CDR2 SMNVEV (reference sequence). V was clipped by 4 bases and J by 8 bases; unmatched bases: 12.

This clone was observed at least ten times. The rearrangement joins TRBV4-2 to TRBJ2-2; 8 nucleotides agree with TRBD1. After removal of 5 bases from V and 7 bases from J, the junction contained 12 bases not matched to a gene. The V gene's germline CDR1 is LGHNA and CDR2 YNFKEQ. This CDR3 comprises 16 residues. The CDR3 DNA follows: TGTGCCAGCAGCTACACCGGGACAGGCGAAGGCGGGGAGCTGTTTTTT. This gives the protein CASSYTGTGEGGELFF.